The 9 T cell receptor beta chains below come from one sample, sequenced in a study of T-cell reconstitution after alpha-beta-depleted transplantation in children. For TCRbeta, the library was prepared with unique molecular identifiers. TCRdb passed the PCR reads through MiXCR, listing each CDR3 protein once. The data hold hundreds of thousands of distinct CDR3 sequences, with approximately 15% observed a single time. The source material was PBMCs from the stem cell graft donor, sampled from the stem cell graft. The source is a human donor who donated a stem cell graft to a child with acute myeloid leukemia.

This clonotype has a count of ten or more. The CDR3 sequence: CASSLPRQPQHF. The CDR3 nucleotides are TGTGCCAGCAGTCTGCCGAGGCAGCCCCAGCATTTT. The chain combines TRBV12-3 or TRBV12-4 with TRBJ1-5; D is unclear. Trimming shortened V by 5 bases and J by 7 bases, and 9 bases separated the two germline ends. The CDR3 contains 12 residues.

The chain has TRBV18 and TRBJ2-1, with D possibly being TRBD2 (6 bases). V was trimmed by 3 bases and J by 6 bases, leaving 12 bases between them. The V gene's germline CDR1 is KGHSH and CDR2 LQKENI. The CDR3 loop spans 14 amino acids. The CDR3 region is CASSPLPRGNEQFF. In DNA form, the CDR3 reads TGTGCCAGCTCACCTCTCCCGCGGGGCAATGAGCAGTTCTTC.

V gene TRBV27 combines with J gene TRBJ2-3; no reliable D call. The V gene lost 6 bases and the J gene lost 2 bases, with 9 bases spanning the gap. This CDR3 region has 13 residues. Germline assignment: CDR1 MNHEY and CDR2 SMNVEV (reference sequence). This CDR3 is CASRHPDTDTQYF. The CDR3 nucleotides are TGTGCCAGCAGACACCCTGACACAGATACGCAGTATTTT.

This clonotype was detected once. A read error may explain this, as a much larger clone is one base away. The J gene is TRBJ2-7, the V gene TRBV12-3 or TRBV12-4, with a tentative D call TRBD1 (6 bases). The CDR3 contains 15 residues. The CDR3 DNA reads as TGTGCCAGCAGACAACAGGGAAGTGGCGCCTACGAGGAGTACTTC. Protein: CASRQQGSGAYEEYF.

This clonotype was observed at least ten times. The chain carries TRBV20-1 and TRBJ1-1; D gene ambiguous. This CDR3 region has 12 residues. V dropped 5 bases and J dropped 10 bases, with 17 bases sitting between them. CDR1 is DFQATT, CDR2 SNEGSKA, per germline (reference sequence). The CDR3 DNA follows: TGCAGTGCTCCTGGCCGGGAAAAAATAGCTTTCTTT. The encoded protein is CSAPGREKIAFF.

Only a few counts were recorded for this clonotype. This rearrangement joins TRBV27 to TRBJ1-5, with a weak D call TRBD1 (5 bases). Per the germline V gene, CDR1 is MNHEY and CDR2 is SMNVEV (reference sequence). The germline V and J ends were trimmed by 3 bases and 1 base, with 10 bases remaining between them. The CDR3 is 15 amino acids. The CDR3 region is CASSFYGGSNQPQHF. The DNA for the CDR3 is TGTGCCAGCAGTTTTTACGGGGGAAGCAATCAGCCCCAGCATTTT.

The chain recombines TRBV7-9 with TRBJ1-1, with D unresolved. Germline V gene sequence: CDR1 SEHNR, CDR2 FQNEAQ (reference sequence). The CDR3 loop spans 15 amino acids. V lost 5 bases to trimming and J lost 0 bases, with 13 bases between them. CDR3 DNA sequence: TGTGCCAGCAGCCAGGAGGGATACATGAACACTGAAGCTTTCTTT. This gives the protein CASSQEGYMNTEAFF.

The sample holds many counts of this clonotype. The chain is built from TRBV24-1 and TRBJ1-5, with D hard to call. Germline lookup yields CDR1 KGHDR and CDR2 SFDVKD. Trimming left V 3 bases short and J 4 bases short, with 3 bases between. This CDR3 is 12 amino acids long. CDR3 sequence: CATSDGNQPQHF. DNA for the CDR3: TGTGCCACCAGTGATGGGAATCAGCCCCAGCATTTT.

The chain employs TRBV7-9 and TRBJ2-1; no clear D. The CDR3 spans 14 residues. From germline, CDR1 is SEHNR and CDR2 FQNEAQ (reference sequence). V lost 7 bases to trimming and J lost 5 bases, with 15 bases between them. The CDR3 region has the DNA TGTGCCAGCACCGCAGAAAAGGTTAACAATGAGCAGTTCTTC. Translation: CASTAEKVNNEQFF.